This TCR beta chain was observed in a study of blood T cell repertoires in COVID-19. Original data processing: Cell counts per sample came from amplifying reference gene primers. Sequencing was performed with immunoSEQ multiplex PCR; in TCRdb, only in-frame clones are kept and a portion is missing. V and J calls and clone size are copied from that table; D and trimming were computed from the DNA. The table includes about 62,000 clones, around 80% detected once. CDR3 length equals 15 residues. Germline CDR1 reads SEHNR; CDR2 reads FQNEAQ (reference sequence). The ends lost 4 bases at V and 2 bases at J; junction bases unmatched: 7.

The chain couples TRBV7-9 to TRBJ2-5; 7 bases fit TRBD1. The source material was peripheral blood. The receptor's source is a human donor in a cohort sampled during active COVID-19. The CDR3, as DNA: TGTGCCAGCAGCTCGACGACAGGGTTTCAAGAGACCCAGTACTTC. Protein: CASSSTTGFQETQYF.